One and the same sample provided the 29 T cell receptor beta chains below, sequenced in a study of cytomegalovirus exposure and HLA in healthy donors (dated by TCRdb to the late 2010s). Library creation used the immunoSEQ multiplex PCR assay. A mixture of 60 forward primers for TCR Vbeta segments and 13 reverse primers for TCR Jbeta segments was used in the multiplex PCR. TCRdb re-hosts the immuneACCESS table, in-frame sequences only. Its copies lack some clones; in the studies checked, an unresolved V gene accounts for under half of them, and the cause for the rest is not known. Recorded for this sample are roughly 200,000 clones; around 79% of them occurred a single time. Around 0.69% of the sample is taken by the ten largest. Input material: PBMCs. Source of these receptors: a woman in her thirties or forties in good health and CMV-seronegative.

This clone was recorded once. The rearrangement uses TRBV6-1 and TRBJ2-1; 7 positions agree with TRBD1. Germline CDR1 MNHNS, CDR2 SASEGT. The V gene end was trimmed by 5 bases and the J gene end by 3 bases; junction bases not matched to a gene: 4. CDR3 length: 14 amino acids. The CDR3 here is CASSTGDSYNEQFF. The CDR3 region has the DNA TGTGCCAGCAGTACAGGGGACAGCTACAATGAGCAGTTCTTC.

The chain couples TRBV11-3 to TRBJ1-6; 7 bases line up with TRBD1. V was clipped by 5 bases and J by 7 bases; unmatched bases: 5. The CDR3 is 14 residues long. Germline CDR1 and CDR2: SGHNT and YENEEA. Written as DNA, the CDR3 is TGTGCCAGCAGCCGTAAGACAGGGAATTCACCCCTCCACTTT. Protein product: CASSRKTGNSPLHF.

The V gene is TRBV29-1, the J gene TRBJ1-4; D call uncertain. This CDR3 region has 13 residues. V dropped 4 bases and J dropped 6 bases, with 12 bases sitting between them. From germline, CDR1 is SQVTM and CDR2 ANQGSEA. CDR3 region: CSVGEQRDEKLFF. The CDR3 DNA reads TGCAGCGTTGGGGAACAGAGGGATGAAAAACTGTTTTTT.

The V call is TRBV27, the J call TRBJ1-4, with D maybe TRBD1 (6 bases). The CDR3 is 14 amino acids. CDR1 and CDR2 (germline): MNHEY, SMNVEV (reference sequence). V shed 4 bases and J shed 2 bases, with 8 bases lying between them. The CDR3 nucleotides are TGTGCCAGCAGTTGGGGACATACTAATGAAAAACTGTTTTTT. Translation gives CASSWGHTNEKLFF.

J is TRBJ1-2 and V is TRBV4-1; D call uncertain. Germline-derived CDR1 and CDR2 are MGHRA and YSYEKL. This CDR3 spans 12 amino acids. V lost 0 bases, J lost 8 bases, and 7 bases lay in between. CDR3 sequence reads: CASSQDSLGYTF. CDR3 DNA sequence: TGCGCCAGCAGCCAAGACAGTTTGGGCTACACCTTC.

The chain combines TRBV6-5 with TRBJ2-7; 7 nucleotides agree with TRBD2. This CDR3 region has 13 residues. Germline CDR1 MNHEY, CDR2 SVGAGI. V lost 2 bases to trimming and J lost 2 bases; unmatched junction nucleotides: 0. In DNA form, the CDR3 reads TGTGCCAGCAGTTACGGGACTACCTACGAGCAGTACTTC. The encoded protein is CASSYGTTYEQYF.

The chain joins TRBV7-2 to TRBJ2-2; a weak D match, TRBD1 (6 bases). Germline V gives CDR1 SGHTA, CDR2 FQGNSA. The ends were cut back, 0 bases at V and 4 bases at J, with 9 bases in the middle. The CDR3 consists of 15 residues. The CDR3 nucleotides read TGTGCCAGCAGCTTAGCCGGGACAAGCACCGGGGAGCTGTTTTTT. Amino acids: CASSLAGTSTGELFF.

The gene calls are TRBV9 and TRBJ2-7, with 7 bases fitting TRBD1. Per germline, CDR1 SGDLS and CDR2 YYNGEE. Trimming at V came to 4 bases and at J to 2 bases, leaving 6 bases not matched to a gene. This CDR3 region has 14 residues. The chain's CDR3 is CASSRGGSTYEQYF. CDR3 sequence (DNA): TGTGCCAGCAGCAGAGGGGGCAGCACCTACGAGCAGTACTTC. The full variable domain, in which reference TRBV9 and TRBJ2-7 provide the parts outside the CDR3, is DSGVTQTPKHLITATGQRVTLRCSPRSGDLSVYWYQQSLDQGLQFLIQYYNGEERAKGNILERFSAQQFPDLHSELNLSSLELGDSALYFCASSRGGSTYEQYFGPGTRLTVT.

The chain recombines TRBV6-5 with TRBJ1-1, with 7 positions matching TRBD1. This CDR3 comprises 13 residues. V lost 4 bases and J lost 6; bases outside the gene matches: 5. Germline V gives CDR1 MNHEY, CDR2 SVGAGI. The CDR3 loop reads CASSFRQGPEAFF. CDR3 nucleotide sequence: TGTGCCAGCAGTTTCCGACAGGGCCCTGAAGCTTTCTTT.

CDR3 coding DNA: TGTGCCAGCATAAGGGGGGGGCTGCGCACCGGGGAGCTGTTTTTT. Translation gives CASIRGGLRTGELFF. The chain uses TRBV28 and TRBJ2-2, with D perhaps TRBD2 (7 bases). The CDR3 has 15 amino acids. Trimming pared 7 bases from V and 4 bases from J, leaving 16 bases between. Germline CDR1 and CDR2: MDHEN and SYDVKM.

The gene calls are TRBV23-1 and TRBJ1-1; 8 nucleotides agree with TRBD1. TRBV23-1 is an ORF, and what it does is uncertain. V dropped 6 bases and J dropped 11; count of bases not matched to a gene: 5. This CDR3 is 11 amino acids long. The CDR3 here is CASSRGTGAFF. CDR3 nucleotide sequence: TGCGCCAGCAGCCGAGGGACAGGTGCTTTCTTT.

J is TRBJ1-1 and V is TRBV4-2; D gene unclear. The V and J ends lost 0 bases and 1 base respectively, with 15 bases between them. The CDR3 runs 17 residues. Germline V CDR1 and CDR2: LGHNA, YNFKEQ. Here the CDR3 reads CASSQDYWARQNTEAFF. CDR3 nucleotides: TGTGCCAGCAGCCAAGATTATTGGGCCAGGCAGAACACTGAAGCTTTCTTT.

The chain has TRBV5-5 and TRBJ1-1; no reliable D call. V lost 1 base and J lost 2, with 9 bases in between. In germline, CDR1 is SGHKS, CDR2 YYEKEE (reference sequence). This CDR3 is 14 amino acids long. The CDR3, as DNA: TGTGCCAGCAGCTTGCAATTCGGTAACACTGAAGCTTTCTTT. This translates into CASSLQFGNTEAFF.

The J gene is TRBJ1-4, the V gene TRBV30; 8 nucleotides match TRBD1. The trim removed 2 bases at V and 10 bases at J, leaving 15 bases unmatched. This CDR3 comprises 16 residues. CDR1 and CDR2 (germline): GTSNPN, SVGIG (reference sequence). CDR3 in amino acids: CAWSSRTGWGFGKLFF. In DNA, the CDR3 is TGTGCCTGGAGTTCCCGGACAGGGTGGGGATTTGGAAAACTGTTTTTT.

V gene TRBV15 combines with J gene TRBJ1-1; D gene uncertain. CDR3 length equals 13 residues. V gave up 3 bases and J gave up 8 bases, with 13 bases separating them. Germline-derived CDR1 and CDR2 are LNHNV and YYDKDF (reference sequence). CDR3 residues: CATSSAAGTEAFF. As DNA, the CDR3 is TGTGCCACCAGCAGTGCTGCGGGTACAGAAGCTTTCTTT.

The chain is built from TRBV5-4 and TRBJ2-1, with no clear D. V was clipped by 5 bases and J by 2 bases, with 5 bases between them. Germline loops: CDR1 SGHNT, CDR2 YYREEE (reference sequence). The CDR3 covers 12 residues. CDR3 amino acids: CASSSTYNEQFF. The CDR3 nucleotides are TGTGCCAGCAGTTCCACCTACAATGAGCAGTTCTTC.

CDR3 in amino acids: CASSPQGVDPEQFF. In DNA form, the CDR3 reads TGTGCCAGCAGCCCCCAGGGGGTCGACCCCGAGCAGTTCTTC. The chain has TRBV7-9 and TRBJ2-1; 7 bases are a match to TRBD1. V lost 5 bases and J lost 10; bases outside the gene matches: 11. Per germline, CDR1 SEHNR and CDR2 FQNEAQ (reference sequence). This CDR3 is built from 14 residues.

The V gene is TRBV7-9, the J gene TRBJ1-1; D not certain. The CDR3 has 15 residues. The germline V and J ends were trimmed by 1 base and 0 bases, with 9 bases remaining between them. Germline loops: CDR1 SEHNR, CDR2 FQNEAQ (reference sequence). Written as DNA, the CDR3 is TGTGCCAGCAGCTTAGGGCCAGTCTTGAACACTGAAGCTTTCTTT. Amino acid sequence: CASSLGPVLNTEAFF.

The chain links TRBV18 to TRBJ2-7, with 8 nucleotides matching TRBD1. CDR3 length: 17 amino acids. The V segment lost 5 bases and the J segment 0 bases; nucleotides outside the gene matches: 12. Germline CDR1 and CDR2: KGHSH and LQKENI. The CDR3 reads CASSYILTGAHSYEQYF. CDR3 DNA sequence: TGTGCCAGCTCATACATCTTGACAGGGGCGCACTCCTACGAGCAGTACTTC.

The rearrangement joins TRBV7-2 to TRBJ1-5, with 7 positions matching TRBD1. In germline, CDR1 is SGHTA, CDR2 FQGNSA. The CDR3 is 17 residues long. Trimming cost V 2 bases and J 1 base; bases outside gene matches: 8. The CDR3 DNA follows: TGTGCCAGCAGCTTACAATTATACAGGGGAAGCAATCAGCCCCAGCATTTT. Its translation: CASSLQLYRGSNQPQHF. Looking up the rest from reference TRBV7-2 and TRBJ1-5 gives the full variable domain: GAGVSQSPSNKVTEKGKDVELRCDPISGHTALYWYRQSLGQGLEFLIYFQGNSAPDKSGLPSDRFSAERTGGSVSTLTIQRTQQEDSAVYLCASSLQLYRGSNQPQHFGDGTRLSIL.

The chain links TRBV14 to TRBJ2-3; tentatively, D is TRBD2 (6 bases). Germline assignment: CDR1 SGHDN and CDR2 FVKESK. The CDR3 has 15 residues. Trimming took off 1 base at V and 5 bases at J, with 13 bases between the two ends. CDR3 sequence (DNA): TGTGCCAGCAGCCAAGCTGTACTAGCCGAAGATACGCAGTATTTT. It encodes CASSQAVLAEDTQYF.

The chain employs TRBV28 and TRBJ1-2; TRBD1 matches at 8 bases. V lost 6 bases to trimming and J lost 3 bases; unmatched junction nucleotides: 6. The germline CDR1 and CDR2 sequences are MDHEN and SYDVKM. This CDR3 spans 14 amino acids. The CDR3, as DNA: TGTGCCAGCAGCCCGGGACAGGAGTACTATGGCTACACCTTC. Protein: CASSPGQEYYGYTF.

This chain joins TRBV14 and TRBJ2-5, with TRBD2 matching over 9 bases. This CDR3 region has 17 residues. The V and J ends lost 0 bases and 5 bases, in that order; junction bases with no gene match: 10. Germline CDR1 and CDR2: SGHDN and FVKESK. CDR3 nucleotide sequence: TGTGCCAGCAGCCAAGATAAACGGCTAGCGGGGAGGGAGACCCAGTACTTC. This codes for CASSQDKRLAGRETQYF.

J is TRBJ2-2 and V is TRBV6-5; D might be TRBD2 (5 bases). Germline V lookup: CDR1 MNHEY, CDR2 SVGAGI. Trimming took 0 bases from V and 2 from J, leaving 7 bases between them. CDR3 length: 15 amino acids. The DNA for the CDR3 is TGTGCCAGCAGTTACTCGAGGGCAAACACCGGGGAGCTGTTTTTT. As protein: CASSYSRANTGELFF.

The chain recombines TRBV5-4 with TRBJ1-2, with a tentative D call TRBD1 (6 bases). There are 13 residues in the CDR3. Germline V CDR1 and CDR2: SGHNT, YYREEE (reference sequence). V lost 2 bases to trimming and J lost 8 bases, with 13 bases between them. The CDR3 region has the DNA TGTGCCAGCAGCTTTGGGGGGGCGCCGGGCTACACCTTC. Protein: CASSFGGAPGYTF.

CDR3 region: CASSRPGQGKAGELFF. CDR3 coding DNA: TGCGCCAGCAGCCGACCGGGACAGGGGAAGGCCGGGGAGCTGTTTTTT. The chain recombines TRBV5-1 with TRBJ2-2; TRBD1 aligns across 10 bases. V gave up 4 bases and J gave up 6 bases; unmatched junction bases: 9. The CDR3 has 16 amino acids. CDR1 is SGHRS, CDR2 YFSETQ, per germline.

The chain employs TRBV30 and TRBJ2-5, with TRBD1 identical over 8 bases. The germline V gene encodes CDR1 GTSNPN and CDR2 SVGIG (reference sequence). The length of the CDR3 is 13 residues. V lost 2 bases to trimming and J lost 3 bases; unmatched junction nucleotides: 2. For the CDR3, the DNA is TGTGCCTGGAGTCAGACAGGGGAAGAGACCCAGTACTTC. This codes for CAWSQTGEETQYF.

This sequence joins TRBV7-9 and TRBJ1-2; 8 nucleotides line up with TRBD1. With V trimmed by 2 bases and J by 2 bases, 1 base remained unmatched. The CDR3 is 14 residues long. From germline, CDR1 is SEHNR and CDR2 FQNEAQ (reference sequence). CDR3 loop: CASSLPGGNYGYTF. The DNA for the CDR3 is TGTGCCAGCAGCTTACCAGGGGGCAACTATGGCTACACCTTC.

The rearrangement uses TRBV10-3 and TRBJ2-7, with 11 nucleotides matching TRBD1. The CDR3 runs to 13 residues. In germline, CDR1 is ENHRY, CDR2 SYGVKD. V shed 10 bases, J shed 3 bases, and the junction held 5 bases outside the gene matches. CDR3 region: CATWGTGGYEQYF. Here the CDR3 DNA reads TGTGCCACCTGGGGGACAGGGGGCTACGAGCAGTACTTC.